This T cell receptor (beta chain) originates from a study of T cells in Graves' hyperthyroidism and ophthalmopathy (dated by TCRdb to between 2018 and 2020). About the full investigation: Peripheral blood samples were taken at the time of initial diagnosis, prior to any treatment. The study also compared thyroid tissue and blood T-cell repertoires from about six Graves' hyperthyroidism patients. A discovery cohort of about 95 patients, roughly 40 with Graves' ophthalmopathy and 55 to 60 with stable Graves' hyperthyroidism, was used to find distinguishing TCR V-J signatures. After sampling, hyperthyroidism patients received methimazole starting at 30 mg daily, and ophthalmopathy patients received high-dose intravenous methylprednisolone. Prospective prediction of ophthalmopathy was tested in an independent validation cohort of 18 to 20 hyperthyroidism patients and around 16 patients who later progressed to ophthalmopathy. TCR Vbeta CDR3 sequencing of fewer than 150 peripheral blood samples (43 ophthalmopathy, 70 to 85 hyperthyroidism and approximately 17 progressor patients) is reported in the paper. The roughly 91 discovery patients were randomly split 7:3 into training and test sets. Study-level results and caveats: Ophthalmopathy was separated from stable hyperthyroidism by a 13 V-J signature model, with roughly 88% sensitivity and approximately 81% specificity obtained in cross-validation and 80%/75% obtained in testing. Blood samples also contained most of the expanded thyroid clonotypes (frequency above 0.001), which suggests that blood repertoires may reflect thyroid immune responses. During validation, the model predicted progression to ophthalmopathy a median of about 5.9 months ahead of onset, with just under 71% sensitivity and more than 72% specificity. Sample size was not statistically predetermined, and blinding of investigators to group allocation was not performed.

A patient counted as having stable Graves' hyperthyroidism if no progression to ophthalmopathy occurred over 18 months of follow-up. The hyperthyroidism patients were between 18 and 65 years old and newly diagnosed, with a disease duration of less than 2 months. Exclusion was applied to patients with uncontrolled infections, other autoimmune diseases, pregnancy or lactation. Diagnoses were based on clinical symptoms, serum thyroxine and TRAb, thyroid ultrasound and orbital computed tomography. Ficoll-Paque density gradient centrifugation was used to isolate PBMCs from approximately 10 ml of fresh peripheral blood. Total RNA was extracted with Trizol reagent, and quality was checked on an Agilent 2100 Bioanalyzer. Trimming accounts for 5 bases at V and 0 bases at J, while the number of junction bases matched to no gene is 12. Including cysteine and phenylalanine, the CDR3 has 18 amino acids. Only CDR3 DNA remains: 54 bases, in frame from the first base. CDR1 KGHSH and CDR2 LQKENI were looked up in the germline V gene.

TCR beta CDR3 regions were amplified from RNA transcripts. For the first round of RT-PCR on the TCR CDR3, the HTBI primer set was used together with the Qiagen OneStep RT-PCR kit. The libraries were constructed in a second round of multiplex PCR and then size-selected and purified. Libraries were sequenced paired-end with 100 bp reads on an Illumina HiSeq2000. As for the original processing: SOAPnuke was used to process the raw data, removing reads that contained adapters or uncalled bases, had a mean Phred below 15, or lacked an exact match to the constant primer or identifier. COPE v1.2.5 was used to merge high-quality paired reads, and clonotypes were defined as unique nucleotide sequences. MiTCR v1.1 was used to align clonotypes to the IMGT TRBV, TRBD and TRBJ reference segments. The analysis included only V-J combinations with a frequency above 0.0001, which together covered over 98% of the repertoires. A TCS score was defined as the ratio of F50 (clonal expansion) to E x V (chaos), with BLOSUM62-based TCRdist applied between CDR3 peptides within each V-J. Welch's t-statistics and random forest reduced roughly 540 V-J features to fewer than 15, which were used in a naive Bayes classifier (R e1071). The raw public reads went through TCRdb reprocessing: fastp at Q25, MiXCR clone calling, in-frame beta chains kept. Each entry is one CDR3 protein sequence, shown with its most common DNA and genes. The V and J calls follow TCRdb's processing rather than the paper's. This sample gives a few hundred thousand distinct CDR3 sequences in total; around a quarter of them show up just once. The leading ten clones occupy more than 60% of the sample.

The table lists this clonotype with a few counts. What this receptor recognizes is not known. No quality values exist for individual bases; no much larger clone is one base distant. The sample taken for sequencing was blood. The clonotype was recovered from a middle-aged man with Graves' hyperthyroidism. The chain employs TRBV18 and TRBJ2-1, with 8 bases aligning to TRBD1. This receptor carries the CDR3 CASSMSGGGKTSYNEQFF. Here is the DNA: TGTGCCAGCTCAATGTCAGGGGGCGGTAAGACCTCCTACAATGAGCAGTTCTTC.